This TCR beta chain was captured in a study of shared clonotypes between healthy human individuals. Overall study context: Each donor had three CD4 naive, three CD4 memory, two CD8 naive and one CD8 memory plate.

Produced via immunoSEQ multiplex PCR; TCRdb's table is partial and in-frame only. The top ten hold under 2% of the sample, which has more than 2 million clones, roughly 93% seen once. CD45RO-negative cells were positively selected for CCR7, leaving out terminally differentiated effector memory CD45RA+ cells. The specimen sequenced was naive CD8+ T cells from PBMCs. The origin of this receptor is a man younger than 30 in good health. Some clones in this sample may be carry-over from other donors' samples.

DNA for the CDR3: TGTGCCAGCAGTTCGTCTGGACAGGGCCAGCATTTT. Amino acid sequence: CASSSSGQGQHF. This chain connects TRBV27 to TRBJ1-5; 8 positions agree with TRBD1. Germline CDR1 and CDR2: MNHEY and SMNVEV (reference sequence). This CDR3 has 12 residues. The junction had 5 bases not matched to a gene; V was cut back by 4 bases and J by 12 bases.